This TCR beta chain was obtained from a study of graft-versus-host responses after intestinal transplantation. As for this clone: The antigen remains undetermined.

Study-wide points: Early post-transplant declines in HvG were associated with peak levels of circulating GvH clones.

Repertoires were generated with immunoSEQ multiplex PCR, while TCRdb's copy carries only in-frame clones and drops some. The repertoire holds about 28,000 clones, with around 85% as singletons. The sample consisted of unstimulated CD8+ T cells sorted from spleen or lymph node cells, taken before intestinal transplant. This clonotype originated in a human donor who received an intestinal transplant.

Here the CDR3 reads CASSLILAGDTDTQYF. CDR3 bases: TGTGCCAGCAGTTTAATACTAGCGGGGGATACAGATACGCAGTATTTT. The rearrangement links TRBV28 to TRBJ2-3; 11 positions match TRBD2. This CDR3 is built from 16 residues. The V and J ends lost 2 bases and 3 bases, in that order; junction bases with no gene match: 4. Per germline, CDR1 MDHEN and CDR2 SYDVKM.